The next 13 T cell receptor beta chains were all read from a single sample in a study of cytomegalovirus exposure and HLA in healthy donors. A multiplex PCR was run with 60 Vbeta primers and 13 Jbeta primers. Libraries were prepared by immunoSEQ multiplex PCR; TCRdb keeps only in-frame clonotypes and omits some of them. The data show roughly 100,000 clones, around 82% seen once. The sequenced material came from PBMCs. The receptors were sampled from a woman aged 40 to 50 in good health and CMV-seronegative.

The V and J genes are TRBV2 and TRBJ2-7; the match to TRBD1 covers 8 bases. Trimming removed 2 bases from V and 5 bases from J; junction bases left unmatched: 2. CDR1 SNHLY and CDR2 FYNNEI come from the germline V gene. CDR3 length: 13 amino acids. The CDR3 protein is CASSEQGADEQYF. Here the CDR3 DNA reads TGTGCCAGCAGTGAACAGGGGGCGGACGAGCAGTACTTC.

The chain uses TRBV28 and TRBJ2-3; a weak D match, TRBD2 (6 bases). The CDR3 sequence is 18 residues long. Trimming left V 6 bases short and J 4 bases short, with 26 bases between. CDR1 is MDHEN, CDR2 SYDVKM, per germline. The CDR3 spells CASSLDPGTSPLADTQYF. The CDR3 DNA is TGTGCCAGCAGCTTAGATCCGGGAACTAGCCCTCTTGCAGATACGCAGTATTTT.

In DNA form, the CDR3 reads TGTGCCAGCTCATCGGAGACAGGTACCTCTAACACTGAAGCTTTCTTT. It is translated as CASSSETGTSNTEAFF. The chain recombines TRBV18 with TRBJ1-1; D perhaps matches TRBD1 (6 bases). This CDR3 has 16 amino acids. V shed 5 bases and J shed 2 bases, with 18 bases lying between them. Germline CDR1 KGHSH, CDR2 LQKENI.

The chain has TRBV10-3 and TRBJ1-2, with TRBD1 identical over 7 bases. V shed 3 bases and J 5 bases; nucleotides not matched to a gene: 15. The germline CDR1 and CDR2 sequences are ENHRY and SYGVKD. The CDR3 has 17 amino acids. The CDR3: CAISDRAGGDTSYGYTF. For the CDR3, the DNA is TGTGCCATCAGTGATCGGGCAGGGGGAGATACTTCGTATGGCTACACCTTC.

The V call is TRBV19, the J call TRBJ1-2; weak D call: TRBD1 (6 bases). Per germline, CDR1 LNHDA and CDR2 SQIVND (reference sequence). The CDR3 is 13 amino acids. Between the trimmed V and J ends, which lost 5 bases and 7 bases, there was a span of 14 bases. CDR3 amino acids: CASSPRGGFGYTF. CDR3 nucleotide sequence: TGTGCCAGTAGTCCAAGGGGGGGATTTGGCTACACCTTC.

The CDR3 DNA reads as TGTGCCAGCAGCTCGGGACATCCCGGGGAGCTGTTTTTT. It yields the protein CASSSGHPGELFF. This chain joins TRBV7-9 and TRBJ2-2; tentative D call: TRBD1 (6 bases). Germline lookup yields CDR1 SEHNR and CDR2 FQNEAQ (reference sequence). With 4 bases removed from V and 6 bases from J, the gap between germline ends came to 9 bases. The CDR3 consists of 13 residues.

The genes are TRBV27 and TRBJ2-5; 7 bases are shared with TRBD2. Near its end, the DNA agrees better with TRBJ2-7, so the J call may be wrong. Germline CDR1 is MNHEY and CDR2 is SMNVEV (reference sequence). The CDR3 loop spans 14 amino acids. DNA for the CDR3: TGTGCCAACAGGCCAGCCGGGGGGACCTACGAGCAGTACTTC. It yields the protein CANRPAGGTYEQYF.

CDR3 residues: CASSTPHLDRANYGYTF. In DNA form, the CDR3 reads TGTGCCAGCAGCACCCCCCACCTAGACAGAGCTAACTATGGCTACACCTTC. The chain employs TRBV9 and TRBJ1-2; weak D call: TRBD1 (5 bases). The CDR3 length is 17 residues. Deletions cut 4 bases from V and 0 bases from J, with 19 bases between. Germline lookup yields CDR1 SGDLS and CDR2 YYNGEE.

The chain joins TRBV6-8 to TRBJ2-3; TRBD2 might be the D (5 bases). V was clipped by 2 bases and J by 0 bases, with 12 bases between them. The CDR3 spans 16 residues. Germline V CDR1 and CDR2: MNHGY, SAAAGT. The CDR3 DNA reads as TGTGCCAGCAGTTACCCGGACTTGGCTAGCACAGATACGCAGTATTTT. Protein sequence: CASSYPDLASTDTQYF.

V usage is TRBV2 and J usage is TRBJ1-2, with D unresolved. Trimming removed 4 bases from V and 3 bases from J, with 18 bases in between. This CDR3 has 16 residues. Looked up from germline, CDR1 is SNHLY and CDR2 is FYNNEI. Here the CDR3 reads CASSASQELMYYGYTF. The CDR3, as DNA: TGTGCCAGCAGTGCATCCCAGGAACTGATGTACTATGGCTACACCTTC.

The chain recombines TRBV7-8 with TRBJ2-6; 7 bases match TRBD1. The V and J ends lost 5 bases and 1 base, in that order; junction bases with no gene match: 11. Germline CDR1 is SGHVS and CDR2 is FQNEAQ. The CDR3 totals 18 residues. CDR3 sequence (DNA): TGTGCCAGCAGCACCTCACGGGACAGCGGTTCTGGGGCCAACGTCCTGACTTTC. Its protein product is CASSTSRDSGSGANVLTF.

The CDR3 is CASSLNRGNEKLFF. CDR3 nucleotides: TGTGCCAGCAGCTTAAACCGCGGTAATGAAAAACTGTTTTTT. V usage is TRBV7-9 and J usage is TRBJ1-4; D remains ambiguous. Trimming shortened V by 2 bases and J by 4 bases, and 8 bases separated the two germline ends. CDR1 SEHNR and CDR2 FQNEAQ come from the germline V gene (reference sequence). There are 14 residues in the CDR3. Together with reference TRBV7-9 and TRBJ1-4, the CDR3 gives the full variable domain: DTGVSQNPRHKITKRGQNVTFRCDPISEHNRLYWYRQTLGQGPEFLTYFQNEAQLEKSRLLSDRFSAERPKGSFSTLEIQRTEQGDSAMYLCASSLNRGNEKLFFGSGTQLSVL.

CDR3 sequence reads: CASSQVVRGKQETQYF. CDR3 coding DNA: TGTGCCAGCAGCCAAGTAGTGCGGGGTAAACAAGAGACCCAGTACTTC. The chain combines TRBV14 with TRBJ2-5; possible D gene TRBD2, 6 bases. The CDR3 runs to 16 residues. V was pared by 1 base and J by 2 bases, with 14 bases between. Germline CDR1 and CDR2: SGHDN and FVKESK.